The following is a T cell receptor (beta chain) sequence with its context. TCRdb redid the calling of the PCR reads with MiXCR, one entry per CDR3 protein. Of around 12,000 distinct CDR3 sequences listed, roughly 44% are singletons. These data belong to a study of immune characterization of retroperitoneal liposarcoma. The V gene end was trimmed by 1 base and the J gene end by 4 bases; junction bases not matched to a gene: 1. This CDR3 spans 15 amino acids. CDR1 is MNHEY, CDR2 SMNVEV, per germline (reference sequence). The sample taken for sequencing was tumor tissue. The chain links TRBV27 to TRBJ2-3; 11 bases are shared with TRBD2. The TCR originated in a female donor with retroperitoneal liposarcoma. The CDR3 protein is CASSLLAGGADTQYF. In nucleotides, the CDR3 is TGTGCCAGCAGTTTATTAGCGGGAGGGGCAGATACGCAGTATTTT.